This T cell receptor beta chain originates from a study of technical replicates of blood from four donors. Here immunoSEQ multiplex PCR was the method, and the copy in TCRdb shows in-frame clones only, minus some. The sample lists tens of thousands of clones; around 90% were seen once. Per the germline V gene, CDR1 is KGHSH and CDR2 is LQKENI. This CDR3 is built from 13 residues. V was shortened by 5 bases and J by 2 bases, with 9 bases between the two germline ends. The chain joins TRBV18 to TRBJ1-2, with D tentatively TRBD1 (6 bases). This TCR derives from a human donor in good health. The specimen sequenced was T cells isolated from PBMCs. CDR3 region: CASSKDRNYGYTF. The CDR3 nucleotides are TGTGCCAGCTCAAAGGACAGAAACTATGGCTACACCTTC.